What follows are 10 T cell receptor beta chains derived from one specimen sequenced in a study of identical twins. TCRdb recomputed calls from the 5' RACE reads with MiXCR, one row per CDR3 protein. Of 420,000 or so distinct CDR3 sequences in the sample, less than 20% were seen once. Material: naive T cells sorted from blood. The receptors were sampled from a man aged 50-60 years in good health.

This clonotype was picked up a small number of times. The chain couples TRBV12-3 or TRBV12-4 to TRBJ2-3; D is perhaps TRBD2 (7 bases). This CDR3 is built from 16 residues. V lost 1 base to trimming and J lost 0 bases, with 11 bases between them. CDR3 nucleotides: TGTGCCAGCAGTTTAGTGGGGGGGGCTAGCACAGATACGCAGTATTTT. Encoded protein: CASSLVGGASTDTQYF.

The chain couples TRBV2 to TRBJ1-1; unclear D gene. CDR3 length: 14 residues. V was trimmed by 10 bases and J by 1 base, leaving 16 bases between them. The germline V gene has CDR1 SNHLY and CDR2 FYNNEI. CDR3 region: CATVPDYPNTEAFF. The CDR3 nucleotides read TGTGCCACTGTGCCGGACTACCCGAACACTGAAGCTTTCTTT.

This clonotype was picked up a small number of times. J is TRBJ1-3 and V is TRBV12-3 or TRBV12-4; a possible D gene is TRBD1 (6 bases). V lost 7 bases and J lost 4, with 14 bases in between. The CDR3 has 14 amino acids. Written as DNA, the CDR3 is TGTGCCAGCACCCTGGGAGGGGGAGGAAACACCATATATTTT. Translating gives CASTLGGGGNTIYF.

This clonotype was counted between two and nine times. This chain connects TRBV7-9 to TRBJ2-7; D is unresolved. CDR3 length: 13 amino acids. The V gene lost 2 bases and the J gene lost 1 base, with 6 bases spanning the gap. CDR1 and CDR2 from the germline V gene are SEHNR and FQNEAQ (reference sequence). CDR3 sequence (DNA): TGTGCCAGCAGCTTAATACAGTCCTACGAGCAGTACTTC. Encoded protein: CASSLIQSYEQYF.

This clonotype came up many times. The V call is TRBV7-2, the J call TRBJ2-3; D possibly corresponds to TRBD2 (6 bases). V gave up 2 bases and J gave up 2 bases, with 11 bases separating them. Germline values: CDR1 SGHTA, CDR2 FQGNSA. The CDR3 runs 15 residues. The CDR3 nucleotides are TGTGCCAGCAGCTTAACCGGAGGGAACACAGATACGCAGTATTTT. The encoded protein is CASSLTGGNTDTQYF.

This clonotype has only a few counts. This chain connects TRBV2 to TRBJ2-1; 11 positions agree with TRBD2. This CDR3 region has 15 residues. Per the germline V gene, CDR1 is SNHLY and CDR2 is FYNNEI. The trim removed 2 bases at V and 4 bases at J, leaving 1 base unmatched. DNA of the CDR3: TGTGCCAGCAGTGAACGGACTAGCGGGTACAATGAGCAGTTCTTC. This gives the protein CASSERTSGYNEQFF.

There are a few counts of this clonotype. The CDR3 spells CASSLGLAEAFF. CDR3 sequence (DNA): TGTGCCAGCAGCTTAGGGCTGGCTGAAGCTTTCTTT. The chain is built from TRBV7-2 and TRBJ1-1; D unresolved. V lost 1 base and J lost 6, with 6 bases in between. The CDR3 extends over 12 amino acids. Per the germline V gene, CDR1 is SGHTA and CDR2 is FQGNSA.

Ten or more counts support this clonotype. The rearrangement uses TRBV7-8 and TRBJ2-1; no clear D. This CDR3 has 15 amino acids. CDR1 is SGHVS and CDR2 is FQNEAQ in the germline V gene. Trimming took off 2 bases at V and 8 bases at J, with 16 bases between the two ends. The CDR3, as DNA: TGTGCCAGCAGCTTAAATCAGCAGCGATTGGATGAGCAGTTCTTC. Protein product: CASSLNQQRLDEQFF. Variable domain in full (rest from reference TRBV7-8 and TRBJ2-1): GAGVSQSPRYKVAKRGQDVALRCDPISGHVSLFWYQQALGQGPEFLTYFQNEAQLDKSGLPSDRFFAERPEGSVSTLKIQRTQQEDSAVYLCASSLNQQRLDEQFFGPGTRLTVL.

This clonotype was seen only a few times. The chain combines TRBV7-8 with TRBJ2-7, with 8 nucleotides matching TRBD1. The V and J ends lost 5 bases and 3 bases, in that order; junction bases with no gene match: 3. From germline, CDR1 is SGHVS and CDR2 FQNEAQ. The CDR3 runs 13 residues. In nucleotides, the CDR3 is TGTGCCAGCAGCAGGACAGGGCTCTACGAGCAGTACTTC. The encoded protein is CASSRTGLYEQYF.

This clonotype was seen a few times. The V and J genes are TRBV14 and TRBJ1-3; no reliable D call. The V gene lost 6 bases and the J gene lost 2 bases, with 8 bases spanning the gap. Germline V gene data show CDR1 as SGHDN and CDR2 as FVKESK. The CDR3 contains 13 residues. The CDR3 nucleotides read TGTGCCAGCAGTCAGAGGACTGGAAACACCATATATTTT. Its protein is CASSQRTGNTIYF.